A selection of T cell receptor beta chains follows, all from one sample in a study of human T cells and chemical hapten exposure. TCRdb reanalysed the RACE reads using MiXCR and keeps one entry per CDR3 protein. Altogether more than 65,000 distinct CDR3 sequences are present, about 9.4% being singletons, with the ten largest covering around 1.5%. Source: whole blood, taken in connection with sensitization to the hapten diphenylcyclopropenone (DPC). The receptors derive from a woman aged 45-65 years with alopecia areata. Some clones in this sample may be carry-over from other donors' samples. Each CDR3 is given with its conserved first and last residue. D genes are given only for firm matches. Some rows have no size entry. The others give once, few or many, or a class for an expanded clone.

NA,NA,TRBV9,TRBJ2-6,TGTGCCAGCAGCGCCCCGACGGCTGCGGGGGCCAACGTCCTGACTTTC,CASSAPTAAGANVLTF
few,NA,TRBV7-2,TRBJ1-5,TGTGCCAGCAGCTTAGCGGCGGCGGGTAGCAATCAGCCCCAGCATTTT,CASSLAAAGSNQPQHF
many,TRBD1,TRBV11-2,TRBJ2-7,TGTGCCAGCGGGACAGGGTGGTACGAGCAGTACTTC,CASGTGWYEQYF
NA,NA,TRBV7-7,TRBJ2-5,TGTGCTAGCAGCTTATCACGGCCCCCAGAGACCCAGTACTTC,CASSLSRPPETQYF
many,TRBD1,TRBV6-2/TRBV6-3,TRBJ1-1,TGTGCCAGCAGTTACGGGACAGGGGCGGCTGAAGCTTTCTTT,CASSYGTGAAEAFF
many,TRBD2,TRBV12-3/TRBV12-4,TRBJ2-7,TGTGCCAGCAGTTTGGCCGGGACTAGCGACCACGAGCAGTACTTC,CASSLAGTSDHEQYF
NA,NA,TRBV11-2,TRBJ2-7,TGTGCCAGCAGTTGGGGCCCCTCACAATACGAGCAGTACTTC,CASSWGPSQYEQYF
NA,NA,TRBV9,TRBJ2-2,TGTGCCAGCAGCCGGGACTCGACTCGGGAGCTGTTTTTT,CASSRDSTRELFF
NA,TRBD2,TRBV7-2,TRBJ2-1,TGTGCCAGCAGCTTACCGGGACTAGCGATTGACGATGAGCAGTTCTTC,CASSLPGLAIDDEQFF
NA,NA,TRBV6-6,TRBJ1-3,TGTGCCAGCAGTTTTCTAGAGGGGTTCGGAAACACCATATATTTT,CASSFLEGFGNTIYF
few,TRBD2,TRBV19,TRBJ2-7,TGTGCCAGTAGGAAGAGACTGGGAGCGGGACCCTACGAGCAGTACTTC,CASRKRLGAGPYEQYF
few,NA,TRBV28,TRBJ1-5,TGTGCCAGCAGACCCCTAGACAGGAGCAATCAGCCCCAGCATTTT,CASRPLDRSNQPQHF
few,NA,TRBV10-3,TRBJ2-3,TGTGCCATCAGTCAGGGGCTAGCTCCGGAGAGGTATACGCAGTATTTT,CAISQGLAPERYTQYF
few,TRBD2,TRBV18,TRBJ2-1,TGTGCCAGCTCACCACTCGGCGGGAGGCCCCACAATGAGCAGTTCTTC,CASSPLGGRPHNEQFF
NA,TRBD1,TRBV18,TRBJ2-7,TGTGCCAGCTCACCAGGGACAGGGACCTACGAGCAGTACTTC,CASSPGTGTYEQYF
many,TRBD1,TRBV11-3,TRBJ2-3,TGTGCCAGCAGTTCCGGGACAGGGCTTTCGGGAGATACGCAGTATTTT,CASSSGTGLSGDTQYF